The 15 T cell receptor beta chains in this list originate from one sample, sequenced in a study of CD8 T cells in Susac syndrome. Random hexamers were used to reverse transcribe an amount of about 0.5 to 1 ug RNA. TCRdb re-derived calls from the immunoSEQ multiplex PCR reads in MiXCR, one entry per CDR3 protein. The data contain over 95,000 distinct CDR3 sequences, 85% to 95% of them singletons. The sequencing input was CD4+ T cells from PBMCs. Source of these receptors: a human donor in good health.

V and J are TRBV6-5 and TRBJ2-7, with TRBD1 matching over 7 bases. Germline-derived CDR1 and CDR2 are MNHEY and SVGAGI. This CDR3 is built from 12 residues. The trim removed 6 bases at V and 6 bases at J, leaving 5 bases unmatched. The CDR3 reads CASRGTVGEQYF. Written as DNA, the CDR3 is TGTGCCAGCAGAGGGACAGTTGGCGAGCAGTACTTC.

This chain joins TRBV7-6 and TRBJ2-3; TRBD2 agrees at 13 bases. The CDR3 spans 17 residues. Germline trimming cut 6 bases from V and 0 bases from J; bases unmatched to any gene: 6. The V gene's germline CDR1 is SGHVS and CDR2 FNYEAQ. This CDR3 is CASSFGTSGTSTDTQYF. In nucleotides, the CDR3 is TGTGCCAGCAGTTTCGGGACTAGCGGGACTAGCACAGATACGCAGTATTTT. The variable domain in full, with the rest retrieved from reference TRBV7-6 and TRBJ2-3, is GAGVSQSPRYKVTKRGQDVALRCDPISGHVSLYWYRQALGQGPEFLTYFNYEAQQDKSGLPNDRFSAERPEGSISTLTIQRTEQRDSAMYRCASSFGTSGTSTDTQYFGPGTRLTVL.

The rearrangement links TRBV6-2 or TRBV6-3 to TRBJ2-1, with D unresolved. Germline V gene lookup returns CDR1 MNHEY and CDR2 SVGEGT. The CDR3 is 13 amino acids. The V end was cut by 6 bases, the J end by 1 base, with 7 bases between. The chain's CDR3 is CASRPPSYNEQFF. CDR3 DNA: TGTGCCAGCAGACCGCCTTCCTACAATGAGCAGTTCTTC.

V is TRBV7-8 and J is TRBJ1-6; 9 bases are a match to TRBD1. The junction had 4 bases not matched to a gene; V was cut back by 0 bases and J by 7 bases. This CDR3 contains 16 residues. The germline CDR1 and CDR2 sequences are SGHVS and FQNEAQ. The CDR3, as DNA: TGTGCCAGCAGCTTAGCCCTCGGACAGGGGAATTCACCCCTCCACTTT. This translates into CASSLALGQGNSPLHF.

The gene calls are TRBV2 and TRBJ1-5; 9 nucleotides align to TRBD1. Germline lookup yields CDR1 SNHLY and CDR2 FYNNEI. The ends lost 4 bases at V and 0 bases at J; junction bases unmatched: 10. The CDR3 is 18 amino acids. The CDR3 loop is CASSGRTGETYSNQPQHF. The DNA of the CDR3 is TGTGCCAGCAGTGGTAGGACAGGGGAAACTTATAGCAATCAGCCCCAGCATTTT.

This chain uses TRBV2 with TRBJ1-2, with D maybe TRBD1 (5 bases). V gave up 3 bases and J gave up 6 bases, with 14 bases separating them. This CDR3 contains 14 residues. From germline, CDR1 is SNHLY and CDR2 FYNNEI. CDR3 sequence reads: CASSDWTPGDGYTF. The CDR3 nucleotides read TGTGCCAGCAGTGATTGGACTCCGGGGGATGGCTACACCTTC. Variable domain in full (rest from reference TRBV2 and TRBJ1-2): EPEVTQTPSHQVTQMGQEVILRCVPISNHLYFYWYRQILGQKVEFLVSFYNNEISEKSEIFDDQFSVERPDGSNFTLKIRSTKLEDSAMYFCASSDWTPGDGYTFGSGTRLTVV.

This chain joins TRBV12-3 or TRBV12-4 and TRBJ2-1; D perhaps matches TRBD1 (6 bases). The CDR3 length is 14 residues. V gave up 9 bases and J gave up 7 bases, with 19 bases separating them. CDR3 DNA: TGTGCCAGTACCCTATCCCGGACAGTTAATGAGCAGTTCTTC. This sequence encodes CASTLSRTVNEQFF.

The V gene is TRBV5-6, the J gene TRBJ1-5; D gene unclear. From germline, CDR1 is SGHDT and CDR2 YYEEEE. V dropped 2 bases and J dropped 0 bases, with 9 bases sitting between them. The CDR3 extends over 15 amino acids. Written as DNA, the CDR3 is TGTGCCAGCAGCTTAAGGCAGATTAGCAATCAGCCCCAGCATTTT. It encodes CASSLRQISNQPQHF.

The chain links TRBV6-2 or TRBV6-3 to TRBJ2-7, with TRBD1 matching over 7 bases. Germline CDR1 MNHEY, CDR2 SVGEGT. The junction had 3 bases not matched to a gene; V was cut back by 7 bases and J by 3 bases. The CDR3 is 12 amino acids. The CDR3 region is CASTRDSYEQYF. The CDR3, as DNA: TGTGCCAGCACCCGGGACAGCTACGAGCAGTACTTC.

This sequence joins TRBV20-1 and TRBJ2-7; unclear D gene. With 0 bases removed from V and 3 bases from J, the gap between germline ends came to 18 bases. This CDR3 has 16 amino acids. Germline CDR1 and CDR2: DFQATT and SNEGSKA (reference sequence). The chain's CDR3 is CSARDLTIHYFYEQYF. The CDR3 DNA reads TGCAGTGCTAGAGATCTAACGATCCATTATTTCTACGAGCAGTACTTC.

The rearrangement links TRBV21-1 to TRBJ2-7; the DNA was not compared with TRBD1, the D call given in the table. TRBV21-1 corresponds to a pseudogene. The CDR3 is 17 amino acids. The DNA of the CDR3 is TGTGCCAGCAGCCCCCCCCAAGGAGCAGGAGTCTCCTACGAGCAGTACTTC. This codes for CASSPPQGAGVSYEQYF.

The rearrangement links TRBV10-3 to TRBJ2-7; 13 bases are a match to TRBD2. The length of the CDR3 is 16 residues. The V gene end was trimmed by 4 bases and the J gene end by 0 bases; junction bases not matched to a gene: 3. Germline CDR1 and CDR2: ENHRY and SYGVKD. The CDR3, as DNA: TGTGCCATCAGTGCTGGACTAGCGGGAGACTCCTACGAGCAGTACTTC. Its protein product is CAISAGLAGDSYEQYF.

This sequence joins TRBV10-3 and TRBJ1-6; D is perhaps TRBD1 (5 bases). The CDR3 has 14 amino acids. CDR1 ENHRY and CDR2 SYGVKD come from the germline V gene. V was cut by 4 bases and J by 8 bases, with 12 bases left in between. CDR3: CAISVGTGDSPLHF. CDR3 coding DNA: TGTGCCATCAGTGTCGGGACTGGGGATTCACCCCTCCACTTT.

The V and J genes are TRBV5-4 and TRBJ1-1; 9 nucleotides match TRBD1. CDR3 length: 14 residues. Trimming at V came to 3 bases and at J to 6 bases, leaving 6 bases not matched to a gene. The germline CDR1 and CDR2 sequences are SGHNT and YYREEE (reference sequence). The CDR3 sequence: CASSSTGGGAEAFF. The CDR3 DNA reads TGTGCCAGCAGCTCGACAGGGGGGGGTGCTGAAGCTTTCTTT.

This sequence joins TRBV4-2 and TRBJ1-5; D is perhaps TRBD1 (6 bases). V shed 0 bases and J shed 1 base, with 13 bases lying between them. From germline, CDR1 is LGHNA and CDR2 YNFKEQ. The CDR3 extends over 17 amino acids. In nucleotides, the CDR3 is TGTGCCAGCAGCCAAGATATTAGGGGGGCCAGCAATCAGCCCCAGCATTTT. Translated: CASSQDIRGASNQPQHF.